This is a list of T cell receptor beta chains from one sample in a study of blood T cell repertoires in COVID-19. Profiling relied on immunoSEQ multiplex PCR, and the TCRdb table lists in-frame clones only, not all of them. Among 200,000 to 300,000 clones listed, around 90% were seen once. The sequenced material came from peripheral blood. These receptors came from a person aged 18-30 years with COVID-19, enrolled during active disease. CDR3s include the opening cysteine and the closing phenylalanine or tryptophan. D genes are given only for firm matches. Some rows have no size entry. The others give once, few or many, or a class for an expanded clone.

CDR3nt,CDR3aa,abundance,j_gene,d_gene,v_gene
TGCGCCAGCAGCTTGGGACAGGGGAATTCACCCCTCCACTTT,CASSLGQGNSPLHF,NA,TRBJ1-6,TRBD1,TRBV5-1
TGTGCCAGCAGCTTAGAAAGTAGTCTCGAGCAGTACTTC,CASSLESSLEQYF,NA,TRBJ2-7,NA,TRBV7-9
TGTGCCAGCAGCGAGACAGGGAACACTGAAGCTTTCTTT,CASSETGNTEAFF,NA,TRBJ1-1,NA,TRBV9
TGTGCCAGTAAGGGTACTCCGAGACTAGCGGGACCAGATACGCAGTATTTT,CASKGTPRLAGPDTQYF,NA,TRBJ2-3,TRBD2,TRBV19
TGCGCCAGCAGTGAGTACACTAGCGGGAGGGCCTACGAGCAGTACTTC,CASSEYTSGRAYEQYF,NA,TRBJ2-7,TRBD2,TRBV10-1
TGCAGCGTAGTATCACCCTCTACTAGCGGCTATGGCTACACCTTC,CSVVSPSTSGYGYTF,NA,TRBJ1-2,NA,TRBV29-1
TGTGCCAGCAGTGACTATTGGACAGAGACCGGGGAGCTGTTTTTT,CASSDYWTETGELFF,NA,TRBJ2-2,NA,TRBV28
TGTGCCACCAGTAAGGGGGTTGGCTACGAGCAGTACTTC,CATSKGVGYEQYF,once,TRBJ2-7,NA,TRBV24-1
TGCGCCAGCAGCTTGGGGACAGATTACGAGCAGTACTTC,CASSLGTDYEQYF,NA,TRBJ2-7,NA,TRBV5-1
TGTGCCAGCAGCGTGAGGCCGTGGTCAAGCACAGATACGCAGTATTTT,CASSVRPWSSTDTQYF,once,TRBJ2-3,NA,TRBV9
TGTGCCAGTAGTAGTAGCGGGGGTATAGAGACCCAGTACTTC,CASSSSGGIETQYF,NA,TRBJ2-5,TRBD2,TRBV19
TGTGCCAGCAGCCCAGGACAGGGGGATACGCAGTATTTT,CASSPGQGDTQYF,NA,TRBJ2-3,TRBD1,TRBV7-3
TGTGCCAGCAGCCAAGGAGGTGTTTCACCCCTCCACTTT,CASSQGGVSPLHF,NA,TRBJ1-6,NA,TRBV13
TGCGCCAGCAGCCGCGGTCAGGATGGGAGTGAGCAGTTCTTC,CASSRGQDGSEQFF,NA,TRBJ2-1,NA,TRBV5-1
TGCAGTGCCCTGGACTCTGCCAGATTTCTATTT,CSALDSARFLF,NA,TRBJ2-3,NA,TRBV20-1
TGTGCCAGCAGCGTAGTCCCTATCCAGCGGAGGACCCACTCCTACAATGAGCAGTTCTTC,CASSVVPIQRRTHSYNEQFF,NA,TRBJ2-1,NA,TRBV9
TGTGCCAGCAGCTTAGATCCCATGCAGTACGAGCAGTACTTC,CASSLDPMQYEQYF,NA,TRBJ2-7,NA,TRBV11-2
TGTGCCAGCAGCCTACAGGGACTAGCTTCTCTCTTTTCAGGGGAGCTGTTTTTT,CASSLQGLASLFSGELFF,NA,TRBJ2-2,TRBD2,TRBV5-5
TGTGCCAGCAGCGTAGCTACGCAAACGGAAGCTTTCTTT,CASSVATQTEAFF,NA,TRBJ1-1,NA,TRBV9
TGCGCCAGCAGTTCCTCGGGCGGGGGGCTGAACACTGAAGCTTTCTTT,CASSSSGGGLNTEAFF,NA,TRBJ1-1,NA,TRBV23-1
TGTGCCAGCAGCGAACAGGGGTACGGTGAAAAACTGTTTTTT,CASSEQGYGEKLFF,NA,TRBJ1-4,TRBD1,TRBV14
TGTGCCAGCAGCGGGGACTACTTCAACAATGAGCAGTTCTTC,CASSGDYFNNEQFF,NA,TRBJ2-1,TRBD2,TRBV9
TGTGCCTGGAGTACTAGCCTTAGGGTCGAGCAGTACTTC,CAWSTSLRVEQYF,once,TRBJ2-7,NA,TRBV30
TGTGCCAGCAGCCCCGAGCCGGGACAGGGTTCCAATGAGCAGTTCTTC,CASSPEPGQGSNEQFF,NA,TRBJ2-1,TRBD1,TRBV7-8
TGTGCCAGCAGTCCGACACCAGACTATGGCTACACCTTC,CASSPTPDYGYTF,NA,TRBJ1-2,NA,TRBV27
TGTGCCAGCAGCTTAGCCCTTTCCCCAACTAATGAAAAACTGTTTTTT,CASSLALSPTNEKLFF,NA,TRBJ1-4,NA,TRBV7-6
TGTGCCAGCAGCGCGGGACTAGCGGGAACGGGAAACATTCAGTACTTC,CASSAGLAGTGNIQYF,NA,TRBJ2-4,TRBD2,TRBV2
TGTGCCAGCAGCTTTGGACTAGCGGGAGGTTCCTACGAGCAGTACTTC,CASSFGLAGGSYEQYF,NA,TRBJ2-7,TRBD2,TRBV7-2
TGTGCCAGCAGCTCGGGACTAGCGGGAGGGAGCTACAATGAGCAGTTCTTC,CASSSGLAGGSYNEQFF,NA,TRBJ2-1,TRBD2,TRBV13
TGTGCCAGCAGTTGGGCTAGCGGGGTCCAAGAGACCCAGTACTTC,CASSWASGVQETQYF,once,TRBJ2-5,TRBD2,TRBV27
TGTGCCAGCAGCGTAGAAGGGAGTTACGGAAACACCATATATTTT,CASSVEGSYGNTIYF,NA,TRBJ1-3,NA,TRBV9
TGTGCCACCAGCAGAGATTCCAGTGGGGCTCAGACCCAGTACTTC,CATSRDSSGAQTQYF,NA,TRBJ2-5,NA,TRBV15
TGTGCCAGCAGCTTATCGGGGGGCTTTGGCTACACCTTC,CASSLSGGFGYTF,NA,TRBJ1-2,NA,TRBV7-3
TGTGCCAGCAGCTTAGTAGTGGGAGAGGCAACTAATGAAAAACTGTTTTTT,CASSLVVGEATNEKLFF,NA,TRBJ1-4,NA,TRBV7-6
TGTGCCTGGGTACGGGACAGCCAAGAGACCCAGTACTTC,CAWVRDSQETQYF,NA,TRBJ2-5,TRBD1,TRBV30
TGTGCCAGCAGTTCCGGGACAGGGTCATTATATACGCAGTATTTT,CASSSGTGSLYTQYF,NA,TRBJ2-3,TRBD1,TRBV6-6
TGTGCCAGCAGTCCTAGGGGGGGGGAAGAGACCCAGTACTTC,CASSPRGGEETQYF,NA,TRBJ2-5,NA,TRBV6-4
TGTGCCAGCAGCTGGGGGATCGGGACAGGACCCTACGAGCAGTACTTC,CASSWGIGTGPYEQYF,NA,TRBJ2-7,TRBD1,TRBV14
TGTGCCTGGAGTGTAATGGGGGGGGGCACTGAAGCTTTCTTT,CAWSVMGGGTEAFF,NA,TRBJ1-1,NA,TRBV30
TGTGCCAGCAGTGATCAGCGGTCCAGACTGTTCTTC,CASSDQRSRLFF,NA,TRBJ2-1,NA,TRBV6-1
TGCGCCAGCAGCTTGCGGCAGGGGGCTGGTGGGAACACTGAAGCTTTCTTT,CASSLRQGAGGNTEAFF,NA,TRBJ1-1,TRBD1,TRBV5-1
TGTGCCAGCAGCACTAGGGGGCACACTGAAGCTTTCTTT,CASSTRGHTEAFF,NA,TRBJ1-1,TRBD1,TRBV3-1/TRBV3-2
TGTGCCAGCAGGATGGGGGGGGACGAGCAGTACTTC,CASRMGGDEQYF,NA,TRBJ2-7,TRBD2,TRBV5-6
TGTGCCAGCAGCTTCGGCAGGGACTACGAGCAGTACTTC,CASSFGRDYEQYF,NA,TRBJ2-7,NA,TRBV5-4
TGTGCCAGCAGCTTAGATGGAGCGGTCTCGTATGGCTACACCTTC,CASSLDGAVSYGYTF,many,TRBJ1-2,NA,TRBV11-2
TGTGCCAGCAGCTGGGGACAGCTCCTCTTC,CASSWGQLLF,NA,TRBJ2-7,TRBD1,TRBV6-2/TRBV6-3
TGTGCCAGCAGCGCCGGACTGCCTCAAGAGACCCAGTACTTC,CASSAGLPQETQYF,once,TRBJ2-5,NA,TRBV27
TGTGCCAGCAGGCCCCCGGGGGGCCAAGTGAACACTGAAGCTTTCTTT,CASRPPGGQVNTEAFF,NA,TRBJ1-1,NA,TRBV28
TGTGCCAGCAGTGAATCCCAAGCGATCTATGGCTACACCTTC,CASSESQAIYGYTF,NA,TRBJ1-2,NA,TRBV6-1
TGTGCTAGTGGTTTGCTAACAGGGGGCGCATACTATGGCTACACCTTC,CASGLLTGGAYYGYTF,once,TRBJ1-2,TRBD1,TRBV12-5
TGCAGTGCTAGTGATTCCTTTGGCAATCAGCCCCAGCATTTT,CSASDSFGNQPQHF,NA,TRBJ1-5,NA,TRBV20-1
TGTGCCAGTAGTACGTTGGACAGACGATCTGGGGAGCTGTTTTTT,CASSTLDRRSGELFF,NA,TRBJ2-2,NA,TRBV19
TGCGCCAGCAGTGAGGACAGGGGGTCCTACGAGCAGTACTTC,CASSEDRGSYEQYF,NA,TRBJ2-7,TRBD1,TRBV10-2